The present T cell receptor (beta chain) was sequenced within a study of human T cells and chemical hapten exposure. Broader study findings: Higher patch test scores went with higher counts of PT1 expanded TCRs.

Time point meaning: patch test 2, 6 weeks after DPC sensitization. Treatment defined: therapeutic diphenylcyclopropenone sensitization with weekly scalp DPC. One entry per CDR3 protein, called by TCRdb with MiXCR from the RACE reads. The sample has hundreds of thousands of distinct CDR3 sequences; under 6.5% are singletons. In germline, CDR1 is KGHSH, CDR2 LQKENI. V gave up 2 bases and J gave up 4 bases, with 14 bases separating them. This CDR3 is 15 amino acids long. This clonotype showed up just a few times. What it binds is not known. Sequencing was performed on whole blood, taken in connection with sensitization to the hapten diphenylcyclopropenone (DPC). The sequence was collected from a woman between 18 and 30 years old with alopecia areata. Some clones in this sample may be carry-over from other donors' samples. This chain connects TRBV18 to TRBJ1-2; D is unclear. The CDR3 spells CASSPSTGSFYGYTF. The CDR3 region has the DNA TGTGCCAGCTCACCATCAACTGGCAGTTTCTATGGCTACACCTTC.